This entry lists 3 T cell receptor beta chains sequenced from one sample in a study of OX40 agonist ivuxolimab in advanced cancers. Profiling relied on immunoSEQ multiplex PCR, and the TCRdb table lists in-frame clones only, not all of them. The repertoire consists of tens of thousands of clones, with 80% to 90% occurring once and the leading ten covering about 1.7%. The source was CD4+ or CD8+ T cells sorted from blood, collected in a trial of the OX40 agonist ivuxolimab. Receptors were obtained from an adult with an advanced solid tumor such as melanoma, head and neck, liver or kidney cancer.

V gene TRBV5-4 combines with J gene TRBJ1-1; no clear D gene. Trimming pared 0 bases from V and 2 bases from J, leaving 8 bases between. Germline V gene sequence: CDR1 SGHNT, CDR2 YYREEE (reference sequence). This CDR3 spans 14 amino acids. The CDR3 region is CASSLEVSNTEAFF. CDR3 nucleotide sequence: TGTGCCAGCAGCTTGGAAGTTTCAAACACTGAAGCTTTCTTT. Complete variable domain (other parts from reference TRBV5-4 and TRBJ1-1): ETGVTQSPTHLIKTRGQQVTLRCSSQSGHNTVSWYQQALGQGPQFIFQYYREEENGRGNFPPRFSGLQFPNYSSELNVNALELDDSALYLCASSLEVSNTEAFFGQGTRLTVV.

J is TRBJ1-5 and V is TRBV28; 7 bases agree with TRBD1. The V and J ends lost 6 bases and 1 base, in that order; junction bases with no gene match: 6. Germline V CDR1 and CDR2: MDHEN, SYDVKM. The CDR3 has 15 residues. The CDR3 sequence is CASSFPGQSNQPQHF. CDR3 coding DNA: TGTGCCAGCAGCTTCCCGGGACAGAGCAATCAGCCCCAGCATTTT. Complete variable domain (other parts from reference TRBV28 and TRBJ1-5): DVKVTQSSRYLVKRTGEKVFLECVQDMDHENMFWYRQDPGLGLRLIYFSYDVKMKEKGDIPEGYSVSREKKERFSLILESASTNQTSMYLCASSFPGQSNQPQHFGDGTRLSIL.

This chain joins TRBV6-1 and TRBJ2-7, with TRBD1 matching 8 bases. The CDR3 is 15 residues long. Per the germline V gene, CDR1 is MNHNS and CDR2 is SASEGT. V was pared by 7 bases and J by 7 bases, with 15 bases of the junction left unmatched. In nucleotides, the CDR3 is TGTGCCAGCACTCAGGGACAGGCAGGCTCCCAGGAGCAGTACGTC. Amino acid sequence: CASTQGQAGSQEQYV.